This T cell receptor (beta chain) was recorded in a study of cytomegalovirus exposure and HLA in healthy donors. Study outcomes and limitations: It was about 150 TCR beta chains that were listed as cytomegalovirus-associated. The classifier was said to identify cytomegalovirus status with high specificity and sensitivity.

There are 14 residues in the CDR3. Germline V gene data show CDR1 as LGHNA and CDR2 as YSLEER. The junction had 4 bases not matched to a gene; V was cut back by 4 bases and J by 2 bases. As concerns this clone: The antigen remains undetermined.

The primer mix had 60 Vbeta and 13 Jbeta primers. The assay was immunoSEQ multiplex PCR, and TCRdb's table has in-frame clones only and misses some. Of 150,000 to 200,000 clones in the sample, 79% were seen once. The source material was PBMCs. This sequence originates from a woman aged 45 to 65 in good health and CMV-seronegative. The V call is TRBV4-3, the J call TRBJ1-2, with 7 bases matching TRBD1. Here the CDR3 DNA reads TGCGCCAGCAGCCTCGACAGGGCCAACTATGGCTACACCTTC. Encoded protein: CASSLDRANYGYTF.